The clone carrying this T cell receptor (beta chain) was seen only a few times. The antigen is not known. The sample is drawn from a study of cytomegalovirus exposure and HLA in healthy donors. As for the study in general: T cells numbering about 179 million yielded around 120 million unique TCR beta sequences in an earlier analysis. Study-level results: Reportedly, fewer N-insertions than the approximately 650-donor mean appeared in an Asian-associated ancestry cluster in a later analysis.

60 Vbeta and 13 Jbeta primers were used in PCR. Measured with immunoSEQ multiplex PCR; TCRdb has only the in-frame clones, and not every one. This sample has more than 110,000 clones; over 80% occur once, and the top ten carry less than 1.5%. The CDR3 extends over 13 amino acids. The germline V and J ends were trimmed by 6 bases and 7 bases, with 15 bases remaining between them. Per germline, CDR1 GTSNPN and CDR2 SVGIG (reference sequence). The sequencing sample was made of PBMCs. This clonotype originated in a female donor in good health and CMV-seronegative. The chain has TRBV30 and TRBJ1-4; perhaps TRBD1 as D (5 bases). The CDR3 nucleotides read TGTGCCTGCCAGGGTGACCCTGGTGAAAAACTGTTTTTT. Its translation is CACQGDPGEKLFF.